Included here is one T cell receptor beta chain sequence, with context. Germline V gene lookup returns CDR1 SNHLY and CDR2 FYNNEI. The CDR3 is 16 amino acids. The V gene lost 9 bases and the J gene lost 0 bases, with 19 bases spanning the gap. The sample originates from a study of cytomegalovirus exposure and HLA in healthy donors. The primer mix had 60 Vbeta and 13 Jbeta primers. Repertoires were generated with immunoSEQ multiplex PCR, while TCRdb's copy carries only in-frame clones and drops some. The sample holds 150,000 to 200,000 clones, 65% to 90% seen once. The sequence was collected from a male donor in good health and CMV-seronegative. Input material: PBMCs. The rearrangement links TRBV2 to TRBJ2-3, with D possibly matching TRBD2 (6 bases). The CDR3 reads CASRPGTSPSTDTQYF. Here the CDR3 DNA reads TGTGCCAGTAGGCCCGGGACTTCCCCTAGCACAGATACGCAGTATTTT.